This entry lists 25 T cell receptor beta chains sequenced from one sample in a study of cytomegalovirus exposure and HLA in healthy donors. The PCR ran on 60 Vbeta and 13 Jbeta primers. Profiled with immunoSEQ multiplex PCR; TCRdb holds only in-frame clones, not every one. Of about 100,000 clones listed, 76% are singletons. The specimen was PBMCs. The source is a woman in her forties or fifties in good health and CMV-seropositive.

This chain connects TRBV6-6 to TRBJ2-7; D is unclear. V was clipped by 7 bases and J by 0 bases, with 13 bases between them. The germline CDR1 and CDR2 sequences are MNHNY and SVGAGI (reference sequence). This CDR3 contains 14 residues. The CDR3 is CASTRDFPSYEQYF. CDR3 in DNA: TGTGCCAGCACCCGAGACTTTCCCTCCTACGAGCAGTACTTC.

This clone was found once. J is TRBJ2-7 and V is TRBV14; a possible D gene is TRBD2 (5 bases). The V gene lost 5 bases and the J gene lost 2 bases, with 19 bases spanning the gap. This CDR3 spans 16 amino acids. CDR1 and CDR2 (germline): SGHDN, FVKESK. The CDR3 region is CASSTWSRGLPYEQYF. As DNA, the CDR3 is TGTGCCAGCAGCACGTGGTCCAGAGGGTTACCCTACGAGCAGTACTTC.

V gene TRBV2 combines with J gene TRBJ1-6; TRBD1 aligns across 8 bases. V trimming: 6 bases; J trimming: 9 bases; junction bases outside the gene matches: 10. The length of the CDR3 is 15 residues. Germline V gives CDR1 SNHLY, CDR2 FYNNEI. The CDR3 bases are TGTGCCAGCAGCCGCGGACAGGGATTCGGTTCACCCCTCCACTTT. Amino acids: CASSRGQGFGSPLHF.

The chain links TRBV19 to TRBJ1-2, with 8 bases matching TRBD1. CDR3 length: 14 amino acids. The J segment lost 8 bases and the V segment lost 4 bases, leaving 9 bases of the junction unmatched. The germline V gene has CDR1 LNHDA and CDR2 SQIVND (reference sequence). CDR3 sequence reads: CASSKAQGALGYTF. As DNA, the CDR3 is TGTGCCAGTAGTAAAGCGCAGGGGGCTTTAGGCTACACCTTC.

This clone was detected a few times. The chain links TRBV7-2 to TRBJ2-1, with D tentatively TRBD1 (5 bases). CDR1 and CDR2 from the germline V gene are SGHTA and FQGNSA. The CDR3 totals 12 residues. V gave up 2 bases and J gave up 12 bases, with 11 bases separating them. The CDR3, as DNA: TGTGCCAGCAGCTTATTGGGGCTGGGGCAGTTCTTC. Translated: CASSLLGLGQFF.

The V and J genes are TRBV5-1 and TRBJ2-2; possibly TRBD2 for D (5 bases). CDR1 and CDR2 from the germline V gene are SGHRS and YFSETQ. The CDR3 runs to 20 residues. Deletions cut 0 bases from V and 2 bases from J, with 23 bases between. The CDR3 region has the DNA TGCGCCAGCAGCTTGGTTGTGAGGGCGGTGAACGCCATTAACACCGGGGAGCTGTTTTTT. Translation gives CASSLVVRAVNAINTGELFF.

The chain is built from TRBV15 and TRBJ1-4; no definite D call. The germline gives CDR1 LNHNV, CDR2 YYDKDF (reference sequence). The CDR3 covers 16 residues. V was trimmed by 5 bases and J by 1 base, leaving 14 bases between them. CDR3 in DNA: TGTGCCACCAGCTTTGCCCGGCGGATAACTAATGAAAAACTGTTTTTT. Translating it yields CATSFARRITNEKLFF.

V usage is TRBV6-1 and J usage is TRBJ1-6; TRBD1 is a possible D gene (5 bases). Germline assignment: CDR1 MNHNS and CDR2 SASEGT. The CDR3 loop spans 13 amino acids. Trimming cost V 5 bases and J 10 bases, with 12 bases left between them. CDR3 protein: CASSPQGASPLHF. In DNA form, the CDR3 reads TGTGCCAGCAGTCCGCAGGGTGCCTCACCCCTCCACTTT.

This chain connects TRBV6-5 to TRBJ2-1; the D gene is possibly TRBD1 (5 bases). Deletions cut 6 bases from V and 9 bases from J, with 9 bases between. In germline, CDR1 is MNHEY, CDR2 SVGAGI. CDR3 size: 11 residues. CDR3: CASRLGVEQFF. As DNA, the CDR3 is TGTGCCAGCAGGCTAGGGGTTGAGCAGTTCTTC.

The chain combines TRBV14 with TRBJ2-3, with D unresolved. The germline V gene has CDR1 SGHDN and CDR2 FVKESK. The length of the CDR3 is 14 residues. Trimming shortened V by 5 bases and J by 1 base, and 10 bases separated the two germline ends. The CDR3 DNA sequence: TGTGCCAGCAGCAACGGGTACCGCACAGATACGCAGTATTTT. This sequence encodes CASSNGYRTDTQYF.

The genes are TRBV29-1 and TRBJ1-5; 8 nucleotides agree with TRBD1. The CDR3 contains 13 residues. Germline lookup yields CDR1 SQVTM and CDR2 ANQGSEA. After removal of 4 bases from V and 5 bases from J, the junction contained 4 bases not matched to a gene. The CDR3 loop reads CSVAGGVDQPQHF. For the CDR3, the DNA is TGCAGCGTTGCAGGGGGCGTTGATCAGCCCCAGCATTTT.

The chain is built from TRBV19 and TRBJ2-1; 9 positions match TRBD2. Per the germline V gene, CDR1 is LNHDA and CDR2 is SQIVND (reference sequence). The CDR3 is made up of 16 amino acids. V shed 5 bases, J shed 3 bases, and the junction held 8 bases outside the gene matches. The CDR3 region has the DNA TGTGCCAGTAGTCTCGAGGGCGGGAGGGGCTACAATGAGCAGTTCTTC. It yields the protein CASSLEGGRGYNEQFF.

This chain uses TRBV9 with TRBJ2-3; 9 bases are shared with TRBD2. J was trimmed by 6 bases and V by 3 bases; bases with no gene match: 11. The CDR3 has 16 amino acids. Germline V gene lookup returns CDR1 SGDLS and CDR2 YYNGEE. In DNA form, the CDR3 reads TGTGCCAGCAGCGCCTCAGGGGCGGGGGGGGCGGATACGCAGTATTTT. Protein product: CASSASGAGGADTQYF.

This clone was found once. V is TRBV5-4 and J is TRBJ2-7; D possibly corresponds to TRBD2 (6 bases). Trimming cost V 5 bases and J 3 bases, with 12 bases left between them. Germline CDR1 SGHNT, CDR2 YYREEE (reference sequence). The CDR3 has 13 residues. The CDR3, as DNA: TGTGCCAGCAGTCCGGGACTCATCTACGAGCAGTACTTC. Amino acids: CASSPGLIYEQYF.

The chain links TRBV7-3 to TRBJ2-2; TRBD2 matches at 13 bases. Trimming cost V 5 bases and J 5 bases; bases outside gene matches: 5. Germline assignment: CDR1 SGHTA and CDR2 FQGTGA. The CDR3 runs 16 residues. The chain's CDR3 is CASSAGTSGTTGELFF. In DNA form, the CDR3 reads TGTGCCAGCAGCGCCGGGACTAGCGGGACTACCGGGGAGCTGTTTTTT.

The rearrangement joins TRBV19 to TRBJ2-2, with 10 nucleotides matching TRBD2. With V trimmed by 6 bases and J by 4 bases, 5 bases remained unmatched. The CDR3 runs to 15 residues. CDR1 and CDR2 from the germline V gene are LNHDA and SQIVND (reference sequence). CDR3 sequence: CASSLAGASTGELFF. CDR3 DNA: TGTGCCAGTAGCCTAGCGGGGGCCAGCACCGGGGAGCTGTTTTTT.

V usage is TRBV13 and J usage is TRBJ1-3; TRBD1 aligns across 7 bases. The CDR3 has 13 amino acids. J gave up 4 bases and V 7 bases, and 4 bases lay outside the gene matches. Germline CDR1 PRHDT, CDR2 FYEKMQ (reference sequence). The CDR3 loop reads CASTEGQGNTIYF. The CDR3 nucleotides are TGTGCCAGCACGGAGGGACAGGGAAACACCATATATTTT.

This clone has just one count. This sequence joins TRBV18 and TRBJ1-2, with a weak D call TRBD1 (5 bases). The ends were cut back, 2 bases at V and 8 bases at J, with 18 bases in the middle. This CDR3 spans 15 amino acids. Looked up from germline, CDR1 is KGHSH and CDR2 is LQKENI. The CDR3 loop reads CASSPRGGEREGYTF. The CDR3 bases are TGTGCCAGCTCACCAAGGGGAGGAGAACGAGAGGGCTACACCTTC.

The chain is built from TRBV7-3 and TRBJ1-2; TRBD1 agrees at 7 bases. Germline V gene sequence: CDR1 SGHTA, CDR2 FQGTGA. J was trimmed by 7 bases and V by 5 bases; bases with no gene match: 10. The CDR3 sequence is 14 residues long. The CDR3 region has the DNA TGTGCCAGCAGCCCCCAGGGGGGAGCTGGTGGCTACACCTTC. This gives the protein CASSPQGGAGGYTF. Full variable domain (outside the CDR3, taken from reference TRBV7-3 and TRBJ1-2): GAGVSQTPSNKVTEKGKYVELRCDPISGHTALYWYRQSLGQGPEFLIYFQGTGAADDSGLPNDRFFAVRPEGSVSTLKIQRTERGDSAVYLCASSPQGGAGGYTFGSGTRLTVV.

This clone turned up a few times. This sequence joins TRBV2 and TRBJ1-5; no clear D gene. Trimming pared 6 bases from V and 0 bases from J, leaving 9 bases between. The V gene's germline CDR1 is SNHLY and CDR2 FYNNEI. The CDR3 runs 14 residues. The CDR3: CASSLDFSNQPQHF. CDR3 DNA: TGTGCCAGCAGCCTGGACTTTAGCAATCAGCCCCAGCATTTT.

The chain couples TRBV9 to TRBJ1-3; D is unresolved. This CDR3 is built from 13 residues. V was trimmed by 0 bases and J by 4 bases, leaving 5 bases between them. CDR1 is SGDLS, CDR2 YYNGEE, per germline. CDR3 residues: CASSVGQGNTIYF. CDR3 in DNA: TGTGCCAGCAGCGTAGGGCAAGGAAACACCATATATTTT.

This sequence joins TRBV9 and TRBJ2-5; TRBD1 aligns across 11 bases. With 4 bases clipped from V and 2 bases from J, the junction kept 7 bases outside the gene matches. The CDR3 sequence is 16 residues long. Germline CDR1 and CDR2: SGDLS and YYNGEE. The CDR3 sequence: CASSMRTGGVQETQYF. The CDR3 DNA reads TGTGCCAGCAGCATGCGGACAGGGGGCGTACAAGAGACCCAGTACTTC.

The chain carries TRBV12-5 and TRBJ1-5; no reliable D call. Deletions cut 2 bases from V and 6 bases from J, with 5 bases between. The CDR3 covers 12 residues. Germline CDR1 and CDR2: LGHNT and FRNRAP. In DNA form, the CDR3 reads TGTGCTAGTGGTTTGACGGGTCAGCCCCAGCATTTT. It translates to CASGLTGQPQHF.

This chain connects TRBV18 to TRBJ1-2, with a tentative D call TRBD1 (5 bases). This CDR3 contains 13 residues. The V gene lost 6 bases and the J gene lost 7 bases, with 15 bases spanning the gap. CDR1 and CDR2 from the germline V gene are KGHSH and LQKENI. The CDR3 spells CASSSSGGVGYTF. The CDR3 DNA sequence: TGTGCCAGCTCCAGTTCGGGGGGAGTTGGCTACACCTTC.

The chain couples TRBV6-9 to TRBJ2-5, with 9 bases lining up with TRBD2. The CDR3 covers 14 residues. The V gene end was trimmed by 6 bases and the J gene end by 5 bases; junction bases not matched to a gene: 7. CDR1 is MNHGY and CDR2 is SVAAGI in the germline V gene. The CDR3 reads CASSPGLARETQYF. Here the CDR3 DNA reads TGTGCCAGCAGCCCTGGACTAGCGAGGGAGACCCAGTACTTC.